The 26 T cell receptor beta chains presented below share a single source sample, sequenced in a study of blood T cell repertoires in COVID-19. Sequencing used immunoSEQ multiplex PCR; TCRdb keeps in-frame clones, though not all of them. The data show some 530,000 clones, approximately 85% seen once. Sequencing used peripheral blood. These TCRs come from a human donor in a cohort sampled during active COVID-19.

V is TRBV3-1 (or the pseudogene TRBV3-2) and J is TRBJ2-7; 8 bases align to TRBD1. From germline, CDR1 is LGHDT and CDR2 YNNKEL (reference sequence). This CDR3 is 16 amino acids long. Trimming removed 0 bases from V and 6 bases from J; junction bases left unmatched: 10. The CDR3 protein is CASSQEMRTGKSEQYF. The CDR3, as DNA: TGTGCCAGCAGCCAAGAGATGAGGACAGGGAAATCCGAGCAGTACTTC.

The chain couples TRBV30 to TRBJ2-1, with D hard to call. CDR1 GTSNPN and CDR2 SVGIG come from the germline V gene (reference sequence). V was clipped by 5 bases and J by 3 bases, with 5 bases between them. The CDR3 extends over 11 amino acids. The CDR3 sequence is CAWAHYNEQFF. The CDR3 region has the DNA TGTGCCTGGGCCCACTACAATGAGCAGTTCTTC. The full variable domain, rest sourced from reference TRBV30 and TRBJ2-1, is SQTIHQWPATLVQPVGSPLSLECTVEGTSNPNLYWYRQAAGRGLQLLFYSVGIGQISSEVPQNLSASRPQDRQFILSSKKLLLSDSGFYLCAWAHYNEQFFGPGTRLTVL.

J is TRBJ2-7 and V is TRBV11-2; a weak D match, TRBD1 (6 bases). Deletions cut 5 bases from V and 7 bases from J, with 18 bases between. The CDR3 extends over 14 amino acids. CDR1 is SGHAT and CDR2 is FQNNGV in the germline V gene. In DNA form, the CDR3 reads TGTGCCAGCAGCCGCGTACAGGGTTCGTGGGAGCAGTACTTC. Encoded protein: CASSRVQGSWEQYF.

The V gene is TRBV2, the J gene TRBJ2-1, with 7 bases aligning to TRBD2. The germline gives CDR1 SNHLY, CDR2 FYNNEI. Trimming cost V 6 bases and J 7 bases; bases outside gene matches: 9. This CDR3 comprises 14 residues. In DNA form, the CDR3 reads TGTGCCAGCAGCCCAGGACTAGTCCAAAATGAGCAGTTCTTC. Its protein is CASSPGLVQNEQFF.

V is TRBV29-1 and J is TRBJ2-2, with TRBD2 as a possible D gene (8 bases). The germline CDR1 and CDR2 sequences are SQVTM and ANQGSEA. This CDR3 region has 19 residues. Trimming removed 6 bases from V and 2 bases from J, with 28 bases in between. The CDR3, as DNA: TGCAGCGTACAGGGGCCCCTACAACTTAGCGGGAAAAACACCGGGGAGCTGTTTTTT. It is translated as CSVQGPLQLSGKNTGELFF.

V and J are TRBV6-2 or TRBV6-3 and TRBJ2-1; 8 bases are shared with TRBD1. Germline trimming cut 4 bases from V and 4 bases from J; bases unmatched to any gene: 12. CDR1 and CDR2 (germline): MNHEY, SVGEGT. The CDR3 runs 17 residues. The chain's CDR3 is CASSWSDRVSYYNEQFF. The CDR3 nucleotides are TGTGCCAGCAGTTGGTCGGACAGGGTATCTTATTACAATGAGCAGTTCTTC.

J is TRBJ2-2 and V is TRBV7-2; possibly TRBD1 for D (5 bases). The CDR3 extends over 14 amino acids. CDR1 is SGHTA, CDR2 FQGNSA, per germline. The V gene lost 5 bases and the J gene lost 1 base, with 8 bases spanning the gap. The CDR3 region has the DNA TGTGCCAGCAGCCCCCAGGGGAACACCGGGGAGCTGTTTTTT. It codes for CASSPQGNTGELFF.

The genes are TRBV18 and TRBJ1-1; D uncertain. This CDR3 has 16 amino acids. Trimming left V 5 bases short and J 0 bases short, with 16 bases between. The germline V gene has CDR1 KGHSH and CDR2 LQKENI. CDR3 coding DNA: TGTGCCAGCTCAGCGATTCTTGCGGGGATGAACACTGAAGCTTTCTTT. This gives the protein CASSAILAGMNTEAFF.

The chain employs TRBV5-4 and TRBJ2-1; no definite D call. The V and J ends lost 1 base and 10 bases respectively, with 6 bases between them. The CDR3 consists of 11 residues. The germline V gene encodes CDR1 SGHNT and CDR2 YYREEE (reference sequence). CDR3 nucleotides: TGTGCCAGCAGCTTGTTTTTAGAGCAGTTCTTC. Translated: CASSLFLEQFF.

The chain recombines TRBV5-1 with TRBJ2-6; no clear D gene. This CDR3 has 15 amino acids. Germline V lookup: CDR1 SGHRS, CDR2 YFSETQ. V lost 1 base to trimming and J lost 1 base, with 6 bases between them. DNA for the CDR3: TGCGCCAGCAGCTTGTTCCAATCTGGGGCCAACGTCCTGACTTTC. This gives the protein CASSLFQSGANVLTF.

V usage is TRBV19 and J usage is TRBJ2-1, with 7 bases aligning to TRBD2. J lost 0 bases, V lost 4 bases, and 3 bases had no gene match. This CDR3 contains 15 residues. Germline values: CDR1 LNHDA, CDR2 SQIVND (reference sequence). CDR3 amino acids: CASSREGNSYNEQFF. Here the CDR3 DNA reads TGTGCCAGTAGTAGGGAGGGAAACTCCTACAATGAGCAGTTCTTC.

The chain links TRBV7-9 to TRBJ1-4, with TRBD1 as a possible D gene (5 bases). The germline V gene has CDR1 SEHNR and CDR2 FQNEAQ (reference sequence). V dropped 2 bases and J dropped 5 bases, with 9 bases sitting between them. CDR3 length equals 14 residues. CDR3 sequence reads: CASSLRSGNEKLFF. Here the CDR3 DNA reads TGTGCCAGCAGCTTAAGGTCAGGGAATGAAAAACTGTTTTTT.

The chain is built from TRBV10-3 and TRBJ2-7, with TRBD1 identical over 10 bases. The germline gives CDR1 ENHRY, CDR2 SYGVKD. CDR3 length equals 14 residues. After removal of 6 bases from V and 3 bases from J, the junction contained 5 bases not matched to a gene. Here the CDR3 reads CAISPGQGIYEQYF. In nucleotides, the CDR3 is TGTGCCATCAGCCCGGGACAGGGGATCTACGAGCAGTACTTC.

The V and J genes are TRBV3-1 (or the pseudogene TRBV3-2) and TRBJ1-1; no definite D call. The CDR3 has 13 residues. Germline V CDR1 and CDR2: LGHDT, YNNKEL (reference sequence). V lost 2 bases, J lost 3 bases, and 7 bases lay in between. DNA of the CDR3: TGTGCCAGCAGCCAAATTATCCACACTGAAGCTTTCTTT. Amino acid sequence: CASSQIIHTEAFF.

This chain uses TRBV27 with TRBJ2-1, with 8 bases that match TRBD2. The V and J ends lost 4 bases and 7 bases, in that order; junction bases with no gene match: 12. From germline, CDR1 is MNHEY and CDR2 SMNVEV (reference sequence). The CDR3 sequence is 16 residues long. In nucleotides, the CDR3 is TGTGCCAGCAGTTCTCGGGGAGCGGGAGCCGGAAATGAGCAGTTCTTC. It specifies CASSSRGAGAGNEQFF.

The gene calls are TRBV5-8 and TRBJ1-1, with TRBD1 as a possible D gene (6 bases). The CDR3 has 14 residues. The germline CDR1 and CDR2 sequences are SGHTS and YDEGEE. Trimming took 3 bases from V and 1 from J, leaving 10 bases between them. CDR3 nucleotides: TGTGCCAGCAGCTGGACGGACAGGAACACTGAAGCTTTCTTT. This gives the protein CASSWTDRNTEAFF.

The rearrangement uses TRBV19 and TRBJ2-7; D ambiguous. Germline CDR1 reads LNHDA; CDR2 reads SQIVND (reference sequence). Trimming left V 7 bases short and J 0 bases short, with 10 bases between. CDR3 size: 13 residues. The CDR3 DNA sequence: TGTGCCAGTAAGCCAACGAGCTCCTACGAGCAGTACTTC. Its protein is CASKPTSSYEQYF.

This rearrangement joins TRBV3-1 (or the pseudogene TRBV3-2) to TRBJ2-7, with D perhaps TRBD2 (5 bases). Germline V gives CDR1 LGHDT, CDR2 YNNKEL (reference sequence). V lost 0 bases and J 3 bases, leaving 12 bases between the germline ends. The CDR3 runs 15 residues. As DNA, the CDR3 is TGTGCCAGCAGCCAAGAAAAGACTATATGCTACGAGCAGTACTTC. It encodes CASSQEKTICYEQYF.

The rearrangement uses TRBV5-1 and TRBJ1-1; D is ambiguous. The length of the CDR3 is 17 residues. Trimming cost V 0 bases and J 0 bases, with 15 bases left between them. Germline V CDR1 and CDR2: SGHRS, YFSETQ. For the CDR3, the DNA is TGCGCCAGCAGCTTGGACACCGGCGGTCGTTTGAACACTGAAGCTTTCTTT. Translated: CASSLDTGGRLNTEAFF.

The table lists this clone with a count of one. The chain is built from TRBV21-1 and TRBJ2-7; TRBD1, the D gene given by the table, was not confirmed from the DNA. TRBV21-1 is flagged as a pseudogene. There are 15 residues in the CDR3. CDR3 DNA sequence: TGTGCCAGCAGCAACCCGGGACAGGGGTCGTACGAGCAGTACTTC. This sequence encodes CASSNPGQGSYEQYF.

V usage is TRBV10-2 and J usage is TRBJ2-2; TRBD2 is a possible D gene (5 bases). Germline lookup yields CDR1 WSHSY and CDR2 SAAADI. The V and J ends lost 5 bases and 6 bases respectively, with 13 bases between them. The CDR3 consists of 14 residues. CDR3 coding DNA: TGCGCCAGCAGTTCCCCTGGAGGATCCGGGGAGCTGTTTTTT. Its translation: CASSSPGGSGELFF.

The chain has TRBV19 and TRBJ2-7; TRBD2 agrees at 9 bases. CDR1 LNHDA and CDR2 SQIVND come from the germline V gene (reference sequence). There are 15 residues in the CDR3. After removal of 3 bases from V and 5 bases from J, the junction contained 8 bases not matched to a gene. CDR3 bases: TGTGCCAGTAGTATTAGTAGCGGGAGTACCCACGAGCAGTACTTC. Its translation: CASSISSGSTHEQYF.

As regards this clone: One end of the junction is discordant with germline, which a read error may explain. This chain uses TRBV19 with TRBJ1-1; TRBD1 is a possible D gene (5 bases). Germline CDR1 and CDR2: LNHDA and SQIVND (reference sequence). This CDR3 comprises 14 residues. The CDR3 is CASSINGGNPEAFF. CDR3 nucleotide sequence: TGTGCCAGTAGTATAAATGGGGGGAACCCTGAAGCTTTCTTT.

The chain has TRBV19 and TRBJ2-1; D ambiguous. Trimming took off 5 bases at V and 2 bases at J, with 16 bases between the two ends. The germline V gene encodes CDR1 LNHDA and CDR2 SQIVND (reference sequence). This CDR3 is 16 amino acids long. The CDR3 bases are TGTGCCAGTAGTCCCTCCCAAGCGAGAACCTACAATGAGCAGTTCTTC. Amino acid sequence: CASSPSQARTYNEQFF.

The chain couples TRBV13 to TRBJ2-3; 10 bases fit TRBD1. The CDR3 covers 14 residues. CDR1 is PRHDT and CDR2 is FYEKMQ in the germline V gene (reference sequence). J lost 3 bases, V lost 8 bases, and 5 bases had no gene match. The CDR3: CASGDRGRTDTQYF. The CDR3 DNA is TGTGCCAGCGGCGACAGGGGGCGGACAGATACGCAGTATTTT.

CDR3 residues: CASSLSGWDEQYF. The CDR3, as DNA: TGTGCCAGCAGCCTTTCGGGGTGGGACGAGCAGTACTTC. V gene TRBV9 combines with J gene TRBJ2-7; D possibly corresponds to TRBD2 (5 bases). Germline values: CDR1 SGDLS, CDR2 YYNGEE. The CDR3 spans 13 residues. V gave up 4 bases and J gave up 5 bases, with 13 bases separating them.